A selection of T cell receptor beta chains follows, all from one sample in a study of cytomegalovirus exposure and HLA in healthy donors. Repertoires were generated with immunoSEQ multiplex PCR, while TCRdb's copy carries only in-frame clones and drops some. The table includes 150,000 to 200,000 clones, approximately 80% detected once. What was sequenced was PBMCs. The receptors here all came from a boy aged 2 to 10 in good health and CMV-seronegative. Both conserved end residues are part of each CDR3. D genes are given only for firm matches. Clone size, where shown, is once, few, many, or a class for clones that have expanded.

V	size	D	J	CDR3	DNA
TRBV5-6	few	TRBD1	TRBJ1-2	CASGRDREIRGYTF	TGTGCCAGCGGACGGGACAGGGAGATTCGTGGCTACACCTTC
TRBV10-2	once	TRBD2	TRBJ2-2	CASSETGLAGPGELFF	TGCGCCAGCAGTGAGACGGGACTAGCGGGGCCCGGGGAGCTGTTTTTT
TRBV7-6	.	TRBD2	TRBJ2-3	CASSPRLAGGEHTQYF	TGTGCCAGCAGCCCTCGACTAGCGGGAGGGGAGCATACGCAGTATTTT
TRBV5-6	.	TRBD2	TRBJ2-1	CASSHGTSGRAYNEQFF	TGTGCCAGCAGCCACGGGACTAGCGGGAGGGCCTACAATGAGCAGTTCTTC
TRBV4-3	.	.	TRBJ2-7	CASSQGLTRDSYYEQYF	TGCGCCAGCAGCCAAGGTCTAACAAGGGACTCGTACTACGAGCAGTACTTC
TRBV19	.	TRBD1	TRBJ1-5	CARPTGTGSQPQHF	TGTGCCAGACCCACCGGGACAGGAAGCCAGCCCCAGCATTTT
TRBV6-1	.	.	TRBJ1-6	CASSEAGASPLHF	TGTGCCAGCAGTGAAGCTGGAGCTTCACCCCTCCACTTT
TRBV7-2	.	TRBD1	TRBJ2-4	CASSFWTGAKNIQYF	TGTGCCAGCAGCTTCTGGACAGGGGCCAAAAACATTCAGTACTTC
TRBV7-6	.	TRBD2	TRBJ2-1	CASSPLGLANEQFF	TGTGCCAGCAGCCCACTTGGACTAGCCAATGAGCAGTTCTTC
TRBV28	.	TRBD1	TRBJ1-2	CASSSRQGGYGYTF	TGTGCCAGCAGTTCCAGACAGGGTGGCTATGGCTACACCTTC
TRBV6-1	.	TRBD1	TRBJ1-1	CASSGTGGNTEAFF	TGTGCCAGCAGTGGGACAGGAGGGAACACTGAAGCTTTCTTT
TRBV6-1	.	.	TRBJ1-1	CASKQGNTEAFF	TGTGCCAGCAAACAGGGGAACACTGAAGCTTTCTTT
TRBV11-1	.	TRBD2	TRBJ2-1	CASSPGLAGGRNEQFF	TGTGCCAGCAGCCCGGGACTAGCGGGAGGGCGGAATGAGCAGTTCTTC
TRBV5-1	.	.	TRBJ2-5	CASSLAGGYQETQYF	TGCGCCAGCAGCTTGGCGGGGGGCTACCAAGAGACCCAGTACTTC
TRBV2	once	.	TRBJ2-3	CASSDDSSDTQYF	TGTGCCAGCAGTGACGACAGCTCAGATACGCAGTATTTT
TRBV19	.	TRBD1	TRBJ1-1	CASTKDRGNTEAFF	TGTGCCAGTACTAAGGACAGGGGGAACACTGAAGCTTTCTTT
TRBV4-3	once	.	TRBJ2-1	CASSQQGDYEQFF	TGCGCCAGCAGCCAACAGGGGGACTATGAGCAGTTCTTC
TRBV2	.	.	TRBJ1-2	CASSVQGPVLGGYTF	TGTGCCAGCAGCGTCCAGGGTCCTGTATTGGGTGGCTACACCTTC
TRBV18	.	TRBD1	TRBJ2-5	CASSTQGPQETQYF	TGTGCCAGCTCAACACAGGGGCCCCAAGAGACCCAGTACTTC
TRBV4-1	.	.	TRBJ2-1	CASSRDYNEQFF	TGCGCCAGCAGCCGCGACTACAATGAGCAGTTCTTC
TRBV30	few	.	TRBJ2-1	CAWSTSSYNEQFF	TGTGCCTGGTCGACTAGCTCCTACAATGAGCAGTTCTTC
TRBV7-9	.	.	TRBJ2-1	CASSLDHRVNEQFF	TGTGCCAGCAGCTTAGACCATAGAGTCAATGAGCAGTTCTTC
TRBV29-1	.	TRBD2	TRBJ2-7	CSVVLLRVGTSGRLNYEQYF	TGCAGCGTTGTATTGTTAAGAGTCGGGACTAGCGGAAGACTTAACTACGAGCAGTACTTC
TRBV5-4	.	TRBD2	TRBJ2-5	CASSLNGWSGGEETQYF	TGTGCCAGCAGCCTGAACGGTTGGAGCGGGGGGGAAGAGACCCAGTACTTC
TRBV29-1	.	TRBD2	TRBJ2-3	CSVEWTSGTSTDTQYF	TGCAGCGTTGAGTGGACTAGCGGAACTAGCACAGATACGCAGTATTTT
TRBV7-6	.	.	TRBJ2-7	CASSPGGSGNYEQYF	TGTGCCAGCAGCCCCGGGGGTAGCGGCAACTACGAGCAGTACTTC
TRBV11-2	.	TRBD2	TRBJ2-1	CASSLRLAGVMNEQFF	TGTGCCAGCAGCCTGCGACTAGCGGGAGTAATGAATGAGCAGTTCTTC
TRBV5-6	once	.	TRBJ2-1	CASSTTGTPVGEQFF	TGTGCCAGCAGCACGACAGGTACCCCTGTTGGTGAGCAGTTCTTC
TRBV5-6	.	TRBD1	TRBJ2-1	CASSPGTGGLNEQFF	TGTGCCAGCAGTCCCGGGACAGGGGGCCTCAATGAGCAGTTCTTC
TRBV29-1	few	.	TRBJ2-3	CSVEPEEDTDTQYF	TGCAGCGTTGAACCGGAAGAGGACACAGATACGCAGTATTTT
TRBV19	.	.	TRBJ2-5	CASRSQGRETQYF	TGTGCCAGTAGGTCACAGGGTCGAGAGACCCAGTACTTC
TRBV5-1	.	.	TRBJ1-2	CASSLAPGHLAAEAHNYGYTF	TGCGCCAGCAGCTTGGCCCCGGGACATTTGGCGGCGGAGGCACATAACTATGGCTACACCTTC
TRBV7-2	few	TRBD2	TRBJ2-5	CASSLAAGAETQYF	TGTGCCAGCAGCTTAGCAGCGGGGGCAGAGACCCAGTACTTC